A selection of T cell receptor beta chains follows, all from one sample in a study of T cell repertoires in cytomegalovirus infection. Their target antigens are unknown. TCRdb analysed the reads with MiXCR anew, one entry per CDR3 protein. The sample holds hundreds of thousands of distinct CDR3 sequences; roughly 33% are singletons and the top ten take 15% to 20%. This specimen consisted of cultured PBMCs, obtained from culture after CMV antigen stimulation. The source is a human donor in good health (CMV status not recorded). Some clones in this sample may be carry-over from other donors' samples. Each CDR3 is given without its conserved first and last residue.

V gene	J gene	CDR3 protein
TRBV9	TRBJ2-1	ASSVEPGANEQF
TRBV7-8	TRBJ1-2	ASSGQANYGYT
TRBV20-1	TRBJ2-3	SAIPPDTSTDTQY
TRBV12-3/TRBV12-4	TRBJ1-5	ASREPGSNQPQH
TRBV10-3	TRBJ2-1	AIRVAGTYNEQF
TRBV19	TRBJ2-6	ASSISTVTYSGANVLT
TRBV5-6	TRBJ1-5	ASSLRFDNQPQH
TRBV7-8	TRBJ2-4	ASSPFPGPGPKNIQY
TRBV7-2	TRBJ1-6	ASSLDRYYSPLH
TRBV20-1	TRBJ2-1	SARASGRAIDEQF
TRBV11-3	TRBJ2-2	ASSARNTGELF
TRBV7-2	TRBJ1-2	ASSFGVNYGYT
TRBV27	TRBJ1-4	ASSSRGRGGEKLF
TRBV7-2	TRBJ2-3	ASSSPGLAGGRVTDTQY
TRBV4-3	TRBJ2-1	ASSRYGRDSYNEQF
TRBV6-1	TRBJ2-7	ASSGGSGGTYYEQY